Listed below are T cell receptor beta chains from one sample, sequenced in a study of T cell responses to AZD1222 COVID-19 vaccine. The method was immunoSEQ multiplex PCR; TCRdb's version includes in-frame clones alone and lacks a portion of them. Of tens of thousands of clones detected, about 88% appear once; the ten largest clones hold around 7%. The specimen was peripheral blood, collected 28 days after the second AZD1222 dose. The receptors stem from an adult who received the AZD1222 COVID-19 vaccine. CDR3s include the opening cysteine and the closing phenylalanine or tryptophan. The D gene is left open where the match is weak. Clone size appears in some rows only: once, few, many, or a class for an expanded clone.

DNA	CDR3	D	size	V	J
TGTGCCACCAGTGAGACAGCGCAGGATACGCAGTATTTT	CATSETAQDTQYF	-	-	TRBV24-1	TRBJ2-3
TGCGCCAGCAGCTTCACCTACACCGGGACAGCGGACTACGAGCAGTACTTC	CASSFTYTGTADYEQYF	TRBD1	-	TRBV4-1	TRBJ2-7
TGTGCCAGCAGCCCCAGCGGGCCCAACACCGGGGAGCTGTTTTTT	CASSPSGPNTGELFF	-	-	TRBV2	TRBJ2-2
TGTGCCAGCAGCCAAGAAAGACAGGGGCCGCGGTCTGATAATGAAAAACTGTTTTTT	CASSQERQGPRSDNEKLFF	TRBD1	-	TRBV3-1/TRBV3-2	TRBJ1-4
TGTGCCACCAGAGAGGGGGATCAGCCCCAGCATTTT	CATREGDQPQHF	-	-	TRBV19	TRBJ1-5
TGTGCCAGCAGTTACCCGAAGGTTAGGACCGGGGAGCTGTTTTTT	CASSYPKVRTGELFF	-	-	TRBV6-2/TRBV6-3	TRBJ2-2
TGTGCCAGCAGCGCCCGACACGACCCTGGCACAGATACGCAGTATTTT	CASSARHDPGTDTQYF	-	-	TRBV13	TRBJ2-3
TGTGCCAGCAGCGACACAGGTGTGGGAGCCGGGGAGCTGTTTTTT	CASSDTGVGAGELFF	-	-	TRBV3-1/TRBV3-2	TRBJ2-2
TGTGCCAGCAGTCCCCGGGACAGGGAGGGAAACACCATATATTTT	CASSPRDREGNTIYF	TRBD1	-	TRBV6-5	TRBJ1-3
TGTGCCAGCAGCGTACAGGGCGAGGGAACTGAAGCTTTCTTT	CASSVQGEGTEAFF	-	-	TRBV7-3	TRBJ1-1
TGCGCCAGCAGCTTGGCGCCGACAGGGGGCGAAGGGGAAGCTTTCTTT	CASSLAPTGGEGEAFF	TRBD1	-	TRBV5-1	TRBJ1-1
TGTGCCAGCAGTTACTCCGGGGGATTTAATCAGCCCCAGCATTTT	CASSYSGGFNQPQHF	-	-	TRBV6-5	TRBJ1-5
TGTGCCAGCAGCTTTCTCCCGGGACAGGGGTCCACCGGGGAGCTGTTTTTT	CASSFLPGQGSTGELFF	TRBD1	-	TRBV7-9	TRBJ2-2
TGTGCCAGCAGCGTAGAACTTGGAACAGATACGCAGTATTTT	CASSVELGTDTQYF	-	few	TRBV9	TRBJ2-3
TGTGCCAGCAGCCAAACTTGGGGTCAGCCCCAGCATTTT	CASSQTWGQPQHF	-	-	TRBV3-1/TRBV3-2	TRBJ1-5
TGCGCCAGCAGCCAACAAGAGCCTAGCACAGATACGCAGTATTTT	CASSQQEPSTDTQYF	-	-	TRBV4-3	TRBJ2-3
TGTGCCAGCAGCAACCGGGACGGGCACCCCGAGCAGTACTTC	CASSNRDGHPEQYF	-	-	TRBV21-1	TRBJ2-7
TGTGCCAGCTCGGACGACAGGGACGGAAATAATTCACCCCTCCACTTT	CASSDDRDGNNSPLHF	TRBD1	-	TRBV18	TRBJ1-6
TGTGCCAGCAGCTTAGGGGGGTCTCGAAATCAGCCCCAGCATTTT	CASSLGGSRNQPQHF	-	-	TRBV5-8	TRBJ1-5
TGTGCCAGCAGCATCCCGGTGACGCCGGGACGCTTCACCTTC	CASSIPVTPGRFTF	-	-	TRBV7-9	TRBJ1-2
TGTGCCAGCAGGGATCTGGGCGAGCAGTACTTC	CASRDLGEQYF	-	-	TRBV3-1/TRBV3-2	TRBJ2-7
TGTGCCAGCAGGGGACTCGCGAACACCGGGGAGCTGTTTTTT	CASRGLANTGELFF	-	-	TRBV2	TRBJ2-2
TGTGCCAGTAGGGGATTTAGCGGGACGGCGAACACCGGGGAGCTGTTTTTT	CASRGFSGTANTGELFF	TRBD2	-	TRBV19	TRBJ2-2
TGTGCCAGCAGCCAAAGACTAGCGGGCAGGACCCAGTACTTC	CASSQRLAGRTQYF	TRBD2	-	TRBV3-1/TRBV3-2	TRBJ2-5
TGTGCCAGCAGGGACCCGGGACAGGGGAACACTGAAGCTTTCTTT	CASRDPGQGNTEAFF	TRBD1	-	TRBV6-5	TRBJ1-1
TGTGCCAGCAGCCAGACAGGGGGCTCCTACAATGAGCAGTTCTTC	CASSQTGGSYNEQFF	TRBD1	-	TRBV6-1	TRBJ2-1
TGTGCCAGCAGCCAAGTCGGTGCTGAAGCTTTCTTT	CASSQVGAEAFF	-	-	TRBV3-1/TRBV3-2	TRBJ1-1
TGTGCCAGCAGCGCCCGGACAGGGGCTGGAAACACCATATATTTT	CASSARTGAGNTIYF	TRBD1	-	TRBV7-9	TRBJ1-3
TGTGCCAGCAGTTCGCAACCGTGGGGTGAAAAACTGTTTTTT	CASSSQPWGEKLFF	-	-	TRBV28	TRBJ1-4
TGTGCCAGCAGCCAATCAATGTCTTCACCCCTCCACTTT	CASSQSMSSPLHF	-	-	TRBV3-1/TRBV3-2	TRBJ1-6
TGTGCCAGCAGCCAAGAAGGGACTGAAAATTCACCCCTCCACTTT	CASSQEGTENSPLHF	-	few	TRBV4-2	TRBJ1-6
TGTGCCAGCAAGGTCTCTCGTACAGGGAGCACTGAAGCTTTCTTT	CASKVSRTGSTEAFF	-	-	TRBV11-2	TRBJ1-1
TGTGCCAGCAGCCACCAGGACCGCCCGCAGTACTTC	CASSHQDRPQYF	-	-	TRBV3-1/TRBV3-2	TRBJ2-7
TGTGCCAGCAGCTTTTCTGGGGCAGGCCGCGGGGGCTACACCTTC	CASSFSGAGRGGYTF	-	-	TRBV7-2	TRBJ1-2
TGTGCCAGCAGCCCTAGGATACTCAAGAATCAGCCCCAGCATTTT	CASSPRILKNQPQHF	-	few	TRBV28	TRBJ1-5
TGTGCCAGCAGTCCTTCCTACGAGCAGTACTTC	CASSPSYEQYF	-	-	TRBV2	TRBJ2-7
TGTGCCAGCAGCTTAGGGCCTGACACAGATACGCAGTATTTT	CASSLGPDTDTQYF	-	-	TRBV7-2	TRBJ2-3
TGTGCCAGCAGGGCCCCGGGACGGACACCCTACGAGCAGTACTTC	CASRAPGRTPYEQYF	-	few	TRBV11-2	TRBJ2-7
TGTGCCAGCAGCGTTACGGAGGGGGCTACCTACGAGCAGTACTTC	CASSVTEGATYEQYF	-	-	TRBV7-2	TRBJ2-7
TGCAGTGCTAGTCGGGGATTGGACGGCTACACCTTC	CSASRGLDGYTF	-	-	TRBV20-1	TRBJ1-2
TGCGCCAGCACCATGATCGGAGGGGAGTCCTACGAGCAGTACTTC	CASTMIGGESYEQYF	-	-	TRBV5-1	TRBJ2-7
TGTGCCAGTAGTATTATGGGAAGTGGTCAGCCCCAGCATTTT	CASSIMGSGQPQHF	-	-	TRBV19	TRBJ1-5
TGTGCCAGCAGCGCAGGGCTAGCGGCAAGCACAGATACGCAGTATTTT	CASSAGLAASTDTQYF	TRBD2	once	TRBV9	TRBJ2-3
TGTGCCAGCAGCTTGGGACAGGGCCACAATGAGCAGTTCTTC	CASSLGQGHNEQFF	TRBD1	-	TRBV11-3	TRBJ2-1
TGTGCCAGCAGCACCAAGGGGCTCCGGGAGACACCGTTCTTC	CASSTKGLRETPFF	-	once	TRBV11-2	TRBJ2-1
TGTGCCACCAGCAGACCTGCAACAGGGGACAATGAGCAGTTCTTC	CATSRPATGDNEQFF	TRBD1	-	TRBV15	TRBJ2-1
TGTGCCAGCAGCAGTCATAGCGGGAGCAGTAGGGAGACCCAGTACTTC	CASSSHSGSSRETQYF	TRBD2	-	TRBV5-5	TRBJ2-5
TGTGCCAGCAGCCAAGATCGGGCGAACTACGAGCAGTACTTC	CASSQDRANYEQYF	-	-	TRBV4-2	TRBJ2-7
TGTGCCAGTAGTTTGGGCAGTGACTATGGCTACACCTTC	CASSLGSDYGYTF	-	-	TRBV19	TRBJ1-2
TGTGCCAGTAAGCCTCCTTCCCTTGAAAAACTGTTTTTT	CASKPPSLEKLFF	-	-	TRBV28	TRBJ1-4
TGTGCCAGCAGCCAAGGGACAGGGACTGGAAACACCATATATTTT	CASSQGTGTGNTIYF	TRBD1	-	TRBV4-2	TRBJ1-3
TGTGCCAGCAGTGAACCGGGACGGGGGCGCGACAATGAGCAGTTCTTC	CASSEPGRGRDNEQFF	-	-	TRBV28	TRBJ2-1